Listed below are T cell receptor beta chains from one sample, sequenced in a study of blood T cell repertoires in COVID-19. Libraries were prepared by immunoSEQ multiplex PCR; TCRdb keeps only in-frame clonotypes and omits some of them. The sample consists of about 150,000 clones, more than 70% of them appearing once. Source material: peripheral blood. The receptors were gathered from a human donor in a cohort sampled during active COVID-19. Each CDR3 is given with its conserved first and last residue. The order of the fields is CDR3 DNA, CDR3 protein, V gene, D gene, J gene, clone size. D genes are given only for firm matches. Where a row states a size, it is once, few, many or the class of an expanded clone; other rows omit it.

DNA: TGTGCCAGCAGTCTAATCGAAGTGAACACTGAAGCTTTCTTT; CDR3: CASSLIEVNTEAFF; V: TRBV28; D: .; J: TRBJ1-1; size: .
DNA: TGTGCCAGCAGCGGACAGGGAAGGGGCAATCAGCCCCAGCATTTT; CDR3: CASSGQGRGNQPQHF; V: TRBV6-2/TRBV6-3; D: TRBD1; J: TRBJ1-5; size: .
DNA: TGTGCCAGAAGTAAACTCGACAGGGCCACCTACGAGCAGTACTTC; CDR3: CARSKLDRATYEQYF; V: TRBV28; D: TRBD1; J: TRBJ2-7; size: .
DNA: TGCGCCAGCAGCCAAGATACAGGGAGATATCAGCCCCAGCATTTT; CDR3: CASSQDTGRYQPQHF; V: TRBV4-1; D: .; J: TRBJ1-5; size: once
DNA: TGTGCCAGCAGCTCTCGACAGGGAGCTACGATGCAGTACTTC; CDR3: CASSSRQGATMQYF; V: TRBV5-4; D: TRBD1; J: TRBJ2-7; size: .
DNA: TGTGCTAGCAGCTTAGTGGGAGGCCGCACAGATACGCAGTATTTT; CDR3: CASSLVGGRTDTQYF; V: TRBV7-7; D: .; J: TRBJ2-3; size: .
DNA: TGTGCCAGCAGCTCAAACCCCGGCGGGACCCACAATGAGCAGTTCTTC; CDR3: CASSSNPGGTHNEQFF; V: TRBV7-2; D: .; J: TRBJ2-1; size: .
DNA: TGTGCCAGCAGCTTAGTCGACAGACTGAGCACAGATACGCAGTATTTT; CDR3: CASSLVDRLSTDTQYF; V: TRBV7-2; D: .; J: TRBJ2-3; size: .
DNA: TGTGCCAGTACCATCGAACGGGACAGGGGGCTTAAGACTGAAGCTTTCTTT; CDR3: CASTIERDRGLKTEAFF; V: TRBV19; D: TRBD1; J: TRBJ1-1; size: .
DNA: TGTGCCAGCAGCTTGGGGAAGGGTAGCGGGGCTTACGAGCAGTACTTC; CDR3: CASSLGKGSGAYEQYF; V: TRBV5-6; D: TRBD2; J: TRBJ2-7; size: .
DNA: TGTGCCAGCAGCTCCCGGGACAGGGGGCAGCCCCAGCATTTT; CDR3: CASSSRDRGQPQHF; V: TRBV3-1/TRBV3-2; D: TRBD1; J: TRBJ1-5; size: .
DNA: TGTGCCAGCAGTCGGACTAACCCGCCCAACTACGAGCAGTACTTC; CDR3: CASSRTNPPNYEQYF; V: TRBV6-5; D: .; J: TRBJ2-7; size: once
DNA: TGTGCCAGCAGTTACGGGGGGTCAGGCCTTGAAAAACTGTTTTTT; CDR3: CASSYGGSGLEKLFF; V: TRBV6-5; D: .; J: TRBJ1-4; size: .
DNA: TGTGCCAGCAGCCCGGTGGCCGGGATTAAAGGCACAGATACGCAGTATTTT; CDR3: CASSPVAGIKGTDTQYF; V: TRBV7-9; D: .; J: TRBJ2-3; size: .
DNA: TGTGCCACCAGCCCGGACAGGGTGAGTGGCGAGCAGTACTTC; CDR3: CATSPDRVSGEQYF; V: TRBV15; D: TRBD1; J: TRBJ2-7; size: .
DNA: TGTGCCAGCAGTTACGCAGGGGCGGGTAGCTCGGAGACCCAGTACTTC; CDR3: CASSYAGAGSSETQYF; V: TRBV6-5; D: .; J: TRBJ2-5; size: .
DNA: TGTGCCAGCAGGGAGGGACGGGGCGCCTACGAGCAGTACTTC; CDR3: CASREGRGAYEQYF; V: TRBV2; D: .; J: TRBJ2-7; size: .
DNA: TGTGCCAGCAGTTACTCGAAGTCGGGGGACATTCAGTACTTC; CDR3: CASSYSKSGDIQYF; V: TRBV6-6; D: .; J: TRBJ2-4; size: once
DNA: TGTGCCAGCAGCTTAACAGGACTAGCTACCCTTCTACAAGAGACCCAGTACTTC; CDR3: CASSLTGLATLLQETQYF; V: TRBV7-2; D: TRBD2; J: TRBJ2-5; size: .
DNA: TGTGCCAGCAGTTACCCGGTCGAAAAACTGTTTTTT; CDR3: CASSYPVEKLFF; V: TRBV6-6; D: .; J: TRBJ1-4; size: .
DNA: TGTGCCAGCAGTCGCCGGGACAGGGGGGAAAACACTGAAGCTTTCTTT; CDR3: CASSRRDRGENTEAFF; V: TRBV7-9; D: TRBD1; J: TRBJ1-1; size: .
DNA: TGTGCCAGCAGCTTAGTATCTAGGGGTCGCGGTGATGGCTACACCTTC; CDR3: CASSLVSRGRGDGYTF; V: TRBV7-8; D: .; J: TRBJ1-2; size: once
DNA: TGTGCCAGCAGCTTCGGGGGGGCTGGGGCCAACGTCCTGACTTTC; CDR3: CASSFGGAGANVLTF; V: TRBV7-2; D: TRBD2; J: TRBJ2-6; size: .
DNA: TGTGCCACCAGTGATCCATCCACACAGGCTGCCGGGGAGCTGTTTTTT; CDR3: CATSDPSTQAAGELFF; V: TRBV24-1; D: .; J: TRBJ2-2; size: .
DNA: TGCGCCAGCAGCTCCACCTCGGGACAGGGTTTGAGTGGGCAGTACTTC; CDR3: CASSSTSGQGLSGQYF; V: TRBV5-1; D: TRBD1; J: TRBJ2-7; size: .
DNA: TGTGCCAGCGGGTGGGGCCTCCGGGGGTACGAGCAGTACTTC; CDR3: CASGWGLRGYEQYF; V: TRBV7-8; D: .; J: TRBJ2-7; size: .
DNA: TGTGCCAGCAGCTTAGTAGAGACAGGGGCCCACGAGCAGTACTTC; CDR3: CASSLVETGAHEQYF; V: TRBV11-2; D: TRBD1; J: TRBJ2-7; size: .
DNA: TGTGCCAGTAGTATAGGTTCGGGGGAAGAGACCCAGTACTTC; CDR3: CASSIGSGEETQYF; V: TRBV19; D: .; J: TRBJ2-5; size: .
DNA: TGTGCCAGTAACCCCACCGGGAGGATTTGGGATTCACCCCTCCACTTT; CDR3: CASNPTGRIWDSPLHF; V: TRBV19; D: .; J: TRBJ1-6; size: .
DNA: TGTGCCAGCAGCGTAGCTACGACCGGGGAGCTGTTTTTT; CDR3: CASSVATTGELFF; V: TRBV9; D: .; J: TRBJ2-2; size: once
DNA: TGTGCCAGCAGCGTAGCGGGAGTCGCCGGGGAGCTGTTTTTT; CDR3: CASSVAGVAGELFF; V: TRBV9; D: .; J: TRBJ2-2; size: .
DNA: TGCAGCGTAAGAATGACAGGATCCTACGAGCAGTACTTC; CDR3: CSVRMTGSYEQYF; V: TRBV29-1; D: .; J: TRBJ2-7; size: .
DNA: TGTGCCTGGAGTGTTACTGCCTACGAGCAGTACTTC; CDR3: CAWSVTAYEQYF; V: TRBV30; D: .; J: TRBJ2-7; size: .
DNA: TGTGCCAGCTCAGCCGATATACCAGGGGCTTACGGTCAAGAGACCCAGTACTTC; CDR3: CASSADIPGAYGQETQYF; V: TRBV18; D: .; J: TRBJ2-5; size: .
DNA: TGTGCCAGCAGCTCGACGGGGAATACGCAGTATTTT; CDR3: CASSSTGNTQYF; V: TRBV7-9; D: .; J: TRBJ2-3; size: .
DNA: TGTGCCAGCAGTATACTCCTGAACACTGAAGCTTTCTTT; CDR3: CASSILLNTEAFF; V: TRBV12-3/TRBV12-4; D: .; J: TRBJ1-1; size: .
DNA: TGTGCCAGTAGTATGGGTGCGCGGAGGAATTCACCCCTCCACTTT; CDR3: CASSMGARRNSPLHF; V: TRBV19; D: .; J: TRBJ1-6; size: .
DNA: TGCGCCAGCAGCGAACTACTAGCGGGAGAACGATACAATGAGCAGTTCTTC; CDR3: CASSELLAGERYNEQFF; V: TRBV4-1; D: TRBD2; J: TRBJ2-1; size: few
DNA: TGTGCCAGCAGCTTAGGTTCTCGGGGGATAGTCTACGAGCAGTACTTC; CDR3: CASSLGSRGIVYEQYF; V: TRBV7-2; D: .; J: TRBJ2-7; size: .
DNA: TGTGCCAGCAGTTTATCCGGGACAGGGAATGAAAAACTGTTTTTT; CDR3: CASSLSGTGNEKLFF; V: TRBV27; D: TRBD1; J: TRBJ1-4; size: .
DNA: TGCAGCGGTCGTTGGACAGGGGGCCGTGAGCAGTTCTTC; CDR3: CSGRWTGGREQFF; V: TRBV29-1; D: TRBD1; J: TRBJ2-1; size: .
DNA: TGTGCCAGCACCTCAGGGTACGAGCAGTACTTC; CDR3: CASTSGYEQYF; V: TRBV7-2; D: .; J: TRBJ2-7; size: few
DNA: TGTGCCGGGGGGACTAGCGGGGCCCAAGAGACCCAGTACTTC; CDR3: CAGGTSGAQETQYF; V: TRBV2; D: TRBD2; J: TRBJ2-5; size: .
DNA: TGTGCCAGCAGTTTGAGGACTAGCGAAGAGACCCAGTACTTC; CDR3: CASSLRTSEETQYF; V: TRBV5-6; D: TRBD2; J: TRBJ2-5; size: .
DNA: TGCGCCAGCAGCTTGGGGACAGCACAAAGCACAGATACGCAGTATTTT; CDR3: CASSLGTAQSTDTQYF; V: TRBV5-1; D: .; J: TRBJ2-3; size: .
DNA: TGTGCCAGCACCGACGAGGGGGCCGGTGGTGGCACAGATACGCAGTATTTT; CDR3: CASTDEGAGGGTDTQYF; V: TRBV2; D: TRBD1; J: TRBJ2-3; size: .
DNA: TGCGCCAGCAGCCTAAGAGGGGGCGGGAGGGGCTCCTACAATGAGCAGTTCTTC; CDR3: CASSLRGGGRGSYNEQFF; V: TRBV4-1; D: TRBD2; J: TRBJ2-1; size: .
DNA: TGTGCCACCAGCAGAGTGCCAGGCAGGGGGCGAAGGGATACGCAGTATTTT; CDR3: CATSRVPGRGRRDTQYF; V: TRBV15; D: TRBD1; J: TRBJ2-3; size: .
DNA: TGTGCCAGCAGTACAGGGATCGGACTCACTGAAGCTTTCTTT; CDR3: CASSTGIGLTEAFF; V: TRBV6-6; D: .; J: TRBJ1-1; size: .
DNA: TGCGCCAGCAGCCACCCCTTGGCGGGCCCGGACTACAATGAGCAGTTCTTC; CDR3: CASSHPLAGPDYNEQFF; V: TRBV4-3; D: .; J: TRBJ2-1; size: .
DNA: TGTGCCAGCAGCTCCCTAGCCACAGGGGGCGATACGCAGTATTTT; CDR3: CASSSLATGGDTQYF; V: TRBV7-8; D: TRBD1; J: TRBJ2-3; size: .
DNA: TGTGCCAGCAGTTCCGGGACAGGGGGCCCTAACCCCTACGAGCAGTACTTC; CDR3: CASSSGTGGPNPYEQYF; V: TRBV6-2/TRBV6-3; D: TRBD1; J: TRBJ2-7; size: .
DNA: TGCGCCAGCAGCCGAAGGACCAATCTTAGCGGGAGAAGTGCAGAGCAGTACTTC; CDR3: CASSRRTNLSGRSAEQYF; V: TRBV4-1; D: TRBD2; J: TRBJ2-7; size: .
DNA: TGCGCCAGCAGTCAATACGGACTGACCCCACGGTGTCAGCCCCAGCATTTT; CDR3: CASSQYGLTPRCQPQHF; V: TRBV23-1; D: .; J: TRBJ1-5; size: .
DNA: TGTGCCAGCAGACACAGTGGAGTAAGGGGGACCCAGTACTTC; CDR3: CASRHSGVRGTQYF; V: TRBV28; D: .; J: TRBJ2-5; size: .
DNA: TGTGCCAGCAGCGGGACAGGGGGCAATCAGCCCCAGCATTTT; CDR3: CASSGTGGNQPQHF; V: TRBV9; D: TRBD1; J: TRBJ1-5; size: .
DNA: TGTGCCTGGAGTGTAGGGACGGGAGCCTACCACGAGCAGTACTTC; CDR3: CAWSVGTGAYHEQYF; V: TRBV30; D: .; J: TRBJ2-7; size: .
DNA: TGTGCCAGCAGTATTAACAGGGGAGCGGGCTACGAGCAGTACTTC; CDR3: CASSINRGAGYEQYF; V: TRBV6-5; D: .; J: TRBJ2-7; size: .
DNA: TGTGCCAGCAGCTTAAGCCCGGTAGCGGGAGTGAACTACGAGCAGTACTTC; CDR3: CASSLSPVAGVNYEQYF; V: TRBV7-3; D: TRBD2; J: TRBJ2-7; size: once
DNA: TGTGCCAGCAGCCCAATTCCGGACAGGGGAAGCGGCTACACCTTC; CDR3: CASSPIPDRGSGYTF; V: TRBV3-1/TRBV3-2; D: TRBD1; J: TRBJ1-2; size: .